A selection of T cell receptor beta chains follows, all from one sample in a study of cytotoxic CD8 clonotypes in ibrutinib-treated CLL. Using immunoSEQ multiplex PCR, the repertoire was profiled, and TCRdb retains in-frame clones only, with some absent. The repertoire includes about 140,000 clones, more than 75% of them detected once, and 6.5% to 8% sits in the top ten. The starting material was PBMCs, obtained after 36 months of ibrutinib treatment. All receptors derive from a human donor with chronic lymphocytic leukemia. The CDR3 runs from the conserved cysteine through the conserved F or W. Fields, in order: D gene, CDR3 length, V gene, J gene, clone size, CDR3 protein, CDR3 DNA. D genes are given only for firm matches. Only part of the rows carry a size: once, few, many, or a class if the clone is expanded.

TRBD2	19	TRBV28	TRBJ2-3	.	CASSLFGPLAGGRGDTQYF	TGTGCCAGCAGTTTATTCGGACCTCTAGCGGGGGGCCGGGGAGATACGCAGTATTTT
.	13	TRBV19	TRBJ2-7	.	CASSMDSSYEQYF	TGTGCCAGTAGTATGGACAGCTCCTACGAGCAGTACTTC
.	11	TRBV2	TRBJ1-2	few	CASGGNYGYTF	TGTGCCAGCGGGGGGAACTATGGCTACACCTTC
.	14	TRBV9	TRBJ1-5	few	CASSVGPGNQPQHF	TGTGCCAGCAGCGTAGGTCCGGGCAATCAGCCCCAGCATTTT
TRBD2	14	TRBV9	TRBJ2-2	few	CASSVLADTGELFF	TGTGCCAGCAGCGTACTAGCGGACACCGGGGAGCTGTTTTTT
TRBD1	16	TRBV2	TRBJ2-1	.	CASSKNRGRGYNEQFF	TGTGCCAGCAGTAAAAACAGGGGGCGAGGATACAATGAGCAGTTCTTC
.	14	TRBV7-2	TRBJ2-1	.	CASSLRGTYNEQFF	TGTGCCAGCAGCTTAAGGGGGACCTACAATGAGCAGTTCTTC
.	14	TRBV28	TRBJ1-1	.	CASLRGGTNTEAFF	TGTGCCAGCCTTCGGGGGGGAACGAACACTGAAGCTTTCTTT
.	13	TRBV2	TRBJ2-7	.	CASSKTSSYEQYF	TGTGCCAGCAGTAAGACTAGCTCCTACGAGCAGTACTTC
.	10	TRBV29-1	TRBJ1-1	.	CSVGENVAFF	TGCAGCGTTGGTGAGAACGTTGCTTTCTTT
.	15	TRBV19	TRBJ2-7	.	CASSIDRVGPYEQYF	TGTGCCAGTAGTATAGATCGGGTAGGGCCCTACGAGCAGTACTTC
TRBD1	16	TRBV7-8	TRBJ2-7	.	CASSPRDRVRSYEQYF	TGTGCCAGCAGCCCAAGGGACAGGGTAAGATCCTACGAGCAGTACTTC
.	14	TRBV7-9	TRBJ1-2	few	CASSSRIPNYGYTF	TGTGCCAGCAGCTCCAGGATCCCAAACTATGGCTACACCTTC
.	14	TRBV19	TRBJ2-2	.	CASSRDREAGELFF	TGTGCCAGTAGTCGCGACAGGGAGGCCGGGGAGCTGTTTTTT
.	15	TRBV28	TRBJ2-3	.	CASSLGSLAPDTQYF	TGTGCCAGCAGTTTGGGGTCCTTGGCCCCAGATACGCAGTATTTT
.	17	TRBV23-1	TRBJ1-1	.	CASSQSGFPGAGTEAFF	TGCGCCAGCAGTCAATCGGGGTTCCCCGGAGCGGGCACTGAAGCTTTCTTT
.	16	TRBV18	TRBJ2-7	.	CASSPWTAGTRGEQYF	TGTGCCAGCTCACCTTGGACGGCCGGGACTCGGGGAGAGCAGTACTTC
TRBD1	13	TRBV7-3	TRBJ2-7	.	CASSLTTGGEQYF	TGTGCCAGCAGCTTAACGACAGGGGGCGAGCAGTACTTC
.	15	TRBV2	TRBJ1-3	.	CASSAWGRAGNTIYF	TGTGCCAGCAGCGCATGGGGCAGGGCTGGAAACACCATATATTTT
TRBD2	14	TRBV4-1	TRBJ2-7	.	CASSQPGGTREQYF	TGCGCCAGCAGCCAACCCGGGGGGACTCGCGAGCAGTACTTC
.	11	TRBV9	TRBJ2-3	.	CASSVDSTQYF	TGTGCCAGCAGCGTAGACAGTACGCAGTATTTT
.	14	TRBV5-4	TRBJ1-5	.	CASSLRGSNQPQHF	TGTGCCAGCAGCTTGCGGGGGAGCAATCAGCCCCAGCATTTT
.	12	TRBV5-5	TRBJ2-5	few	CASSPNVETQYF	TGTGCCAGCAGCCCTAACGTAGAGACCCAGTACTTC
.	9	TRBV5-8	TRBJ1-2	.	CASGYGYTF	TGTGCCAGCGGGTATGGCTACACCTTC
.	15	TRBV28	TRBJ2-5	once	CASSSLGGPEETQYF	TGTGCCAGCAGTTCCCTAGGGGGTCCAGAAGAGACCCAGTACTTC
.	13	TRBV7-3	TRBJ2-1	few	CASSLGSYNEQFF	TGTGCCAGCAGCTTGGGGAGTTACAATGAGCAGTTCTTC
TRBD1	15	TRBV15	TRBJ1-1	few	CATSWGRGVNTEAFF	TGTGCCACCAGCTGGGGCAGGGGGGTGAACACTGAAGCTTTCTTT
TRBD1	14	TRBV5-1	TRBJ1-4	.	CASSLGGNEEKLFF	TGCGCCAGCAGCTTAGGGGGCAATGAGGAAAAACTGTTTTTT
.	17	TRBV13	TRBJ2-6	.	CASSRAADRSGANVLTF	TGTGCCAGCAGCAGAGCGGCAGACCGCTCTGGGGCCAACGTCCTGACTTTC
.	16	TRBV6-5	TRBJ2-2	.	CASSSPSHMGTGELFF	TGTGCCAGCAGTTCCCCGAGTCATATGGGCACCGGGGAGCTGTTTTTT
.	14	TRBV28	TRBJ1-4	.	CASRREDRPEKLFF	TGTGCCAGCAGGAGAGAAGACAGGCCTGAAAAACTGTTTTTT
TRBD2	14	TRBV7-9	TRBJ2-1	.	CASSSPAGGSEQFF	TGTGCCAGCAGTTCACCCGCGGGGGGGAGTGAGCAGTTCTTC
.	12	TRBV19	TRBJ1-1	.	CASSMGYTEAFF	TGTGCCAGTAGTATGGGGTATACTGAAGCTTTCTTT
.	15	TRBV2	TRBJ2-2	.	CASSLTPWDTGELFF	TGTGCCAGCAGTTTGACCCCGTGGGACACCGGGGAGCTGTTTTTT
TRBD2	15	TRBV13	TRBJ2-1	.	CASSLGLAGDNEQFF	TGTGCCAGCAGCTTAGGACTAGCGGGAGACAATGAGCAGTTCTTC
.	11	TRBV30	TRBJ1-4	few	CAWSVNEKLFF	TGTGCCTGGAGTGTGAATGAAAAACTGTTTTTT
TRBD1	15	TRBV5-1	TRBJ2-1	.	CASSPGTGAFNEQFF	TGCGCCAGCAGCCCTGGGACAGGGGCCTTCAATGAGCAGTTCTTC
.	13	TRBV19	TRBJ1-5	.	CASSGQSNQPQHF	TGTGCCAGTAGTGGACAGAGCAATCAGCCCCAGCATTTT
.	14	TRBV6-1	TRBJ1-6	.	CASTTGTYNSPLHF	TGTGCCAGCACCACCGGCACCTATAATTCACCCCTCCACTTT
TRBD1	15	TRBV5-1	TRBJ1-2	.	CASSRNDRVRYGYTF	TGCGCCAGCAGCCGTAACGACAGGGTTCGCTATGGCTACACCTTC
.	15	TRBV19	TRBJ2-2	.	CASTTGTRGTGELFF	TGTGCCAGTACCACCGGGACGCGAGGCACCGGGGAGCTGTTTTTT
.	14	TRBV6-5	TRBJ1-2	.	CASSYSSFRYGYTF	TGTGCCAGCAGTTACTCTTCCTTTCGCTATGGCTACACCTTC
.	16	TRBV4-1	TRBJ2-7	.	CASSQDLRGRSYEQYF	TGCGCCAGCAGCCAAGACTTGCGAGGGCGTTCCTACGAGCAGTACTTC
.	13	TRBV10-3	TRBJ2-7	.	CAISARGGYEQYF	TGTGCCATCAGTGCAAGGGGTGGGTACGAGCAGTACTTC
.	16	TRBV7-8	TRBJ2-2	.	CASSLGVASETGELFF	TGTGCCAGCAGCTTAGGGGTTGCGAGTGAAACCGGGGAGCTGTTTTTT
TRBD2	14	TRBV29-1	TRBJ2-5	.	CSVDSGRAVETQYF	TGCAGCGTTGATAGCGGGAGGGCCGTGGAGACCCAGTACTTC
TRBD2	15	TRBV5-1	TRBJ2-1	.	CASSSGLAGTNEQFF	TGCGCCAGCAGCTCGGGACTAGCGGGGACCAATGAGCAGTTCTTC
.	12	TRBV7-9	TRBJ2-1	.	CASSGGQYGGFF	TGTGCCAGCAGCGGAGGACAGTACGGTGGGTTCTTC
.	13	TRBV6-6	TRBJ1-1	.	CAGGFREGTEAFF	TGTGCCGGGGGGTTTCGTGAGGGAACTGAAGCTTTCTTT